The 9 T cell receptor beta chains given below trace back to one sample, sequenced in a study of cytomegalovirus exposure and HLA in healthy donors. The PCR had 60 Vbeta and 13 Jbeta primers. Repertoires were generated with immunoSEQ multiplex PCR, while TCRdb's copy carries only in-frame clones and drops some. The sample lists 130,000 to 150,000 clones; almost 85% were seen once. The material sequenced was PBMCs. These TCRs come from a man between 25 and 39 years old in good health and CMV-seropositive.

The chain recombines TRBV30 with TRBJ1-2; 9 bases are shared with TRBD1. The CDR3 sequence is 15 residues long. Trimming removed 4 bases from V and 2 bases from J; junction bases left unmatched: 8. Germline assignment: CDR1 GTSNPN and CDR2 SVGIG (reference sequence). The CDR3 sequence is CAWIGGTGWNYGYTF. The CDR3 DNA sequence: TGTGCCTGGATAGGGGGGACAGGGTGGAACTATGGCTACACCTTC.

V gene TRBV29-1 combines with J gene TRBJ2-2; possibly TRBD2 for D (5 bases). Germline loops: CDR1 SQVTM, CDR2 ANQGSEA. The CDR3 spans 13 residues. V shed 4 bases and J shed 2 bases, with 8 bases lying between them. CDR3 in amino acids: CSVGEGNTGELFF. For the CDR3, the DNA is TGCAGCGTTGGTGAGGGAAACACCGGGGAGCTGTTTTTT.

This chain joins TRBV7-2 and TRBJ2-5; D unresolved. The DNA matches TRBJ2-7 better at its end, which makes the J call doubtful. The CDR3 totals 14 residues. Per the germline V gene, CDR1 is SGHTA and CDR2 is FQGNSA. The CDR3 DNA reads as TGTGCCAGCAGCTTAGTTCCACCTGCCTACGAGCAGTACTTC. Its protein is CASSLVPPAYEQYF.

The chain employs TRBV11-3 and TRBJ2-1, with 9 bases fitting TRBD2. The CDR3 loop spans 15 amino acids. Germline V gives CDR1 SGHNT, CDR2 YENEEA. V shed 3 bases, J shed 8 bases, and the junction held 8 bases outside the gene matches. The CDR3 DNA sequence: TGTGCCAGCAGCTTTGGCCTAGCGGGATTCGATGAGCAGTTCTTC. This sequence encodes CASSFGLAGFDEQFF. Using reference TRBV11-3 and TRBJ2-1 for the parts outside the CDR3, the full variable domain is EAGVVQSPRYKIIEKKQPVAFWCNPISGHNTLYWYLQNLGQGPELLIRYENEEAVDDSQLPKDRFSAERLKGVDSTLKIQPAELGDSAVYLCASSFGLAGFDEQFFGPGTRLTVL.

CDR3 region: CASGESETSGIYEQYF. DNA of the CDR3: TGTGCCAGCGGGGAGTCCGAGACTAGCGGGATTTACGAGCAGTACTTC. V usage is TRBV25-1 and J usage is TRBJ2-7, with TRBD2 matching 11 bases. The CDR3 sequence is 16 residues long. Trimming took 8 bases from V and 4 from J; bases not matched to a gene: 13. Germline CDR1 is MGHDK and CDR2 is SYGVNS.

The sample holds a few counts of this clone. The V and J genes are TRBV7-8 and TRBJ2-7; 9 nucleotides line up with TRBD1. This CDR3 is 16 amino acids long. The germline CDR1 and CDR2 sequences are SGHVS and FQNEAQ. V lost 4 bases and J lost 3; bases outside the gene matches: 10. CDR3 sequence (DNA): TGTGCCAGCAGCTCCAGGATGTGGGACAGGGACTACGAGCAGTACTTC. It is translated as CASSSRMWDRDYEQYF.

The chain couples TRBV18 to TRBJ1-6; the D gene is possibly TRBD1 (5 bases). CDR3 length: 16 amino acids. Per the germline V gene, CDR1 is KGHSH and CDR2 is LQKENI. V was pared by 4 bases and J by 8 bases, with 18 bases between. CDR3 bases: TGTGCCAGCTCACGGCGGGGTACAGGTTACGATTCACCCCTCCACTTT. The encoded protein is CASSRRGTGYDSPLHF.

The chain couples TRBV7-9 to TRBJ1-4; D is perhaps TRBD1 (6 bases). V was shortened by 1 base and J by 7 bases, with 10 bases between the two germline ends. Per the germline V gene, CDR1 is SEHNR and CDR2 is FQNEAQ (reference sequence). The CDR3 covers 14 residues. CDR3 region: CASSLGGGGEKLFF. In DNA form, the CDR3 reads TGTGCCAGCAGCTTAGGAGGGGGGGGTGAAAAACTGTTTTTT.

CDR3 residues: CASNGPRGLAGDRTYNEQFF. CDR3 bases: TGTGCCAGCAACGGACCTAGGGGACTAGCGGGAGATAGGACCTACAATGAGCAGTTCTTC. V gene TRBV21-1 combines with J gene TRBJ2-1; TRBD2 is the table's D call and was not checked against the DNA. TRBV21-1 is classified as a pseudogene. The CDR3 runs to 20 residues.